In its sample, the clone carrying this TCR beta chain ranks as medium-sized. The data derive from a study of blood T cell repertoires in COVID-19. Methods used by the authors: Estimated nucleated cell counts came from reference gene primer amplification. Profiled with immunoSEQ multiplex PCR; TCRdb holds only in-frame clones, not every one. That table supplies the V and J calls and clone size; D and trimming were determined from the DNA. The data contain around 160,000 clones, around 85% of them singletons. This CDR3 has 16 amino acids. Unmatched junction bases numbered 9, after V lost 3 bases and J lost 7 bases. Germline V gene lookup returns CDR1 MNHEY and CDR2 SVGAGI.

The sequence was collected from a woman between 55 and 75 years old with COVID-19, enrolled during active disease. The chain links TRBV6-5 to TRBJ1-6; the match to TRBD1 covers 7 bases. The sample taken for sequencing was peripheral blood. In DNA form, the CDR3 reads TGTGCCAGCAGTTATTCTGGAACAGGGGCAAATTCACCCCTCCACTTT. Residues: CASSYSGTGANSPLHF.